This T cell receptor (beta chain) was observed in a study of blood T cells in healthy people across ages. The CDR3 is 14 residues long. Trimming removed 2 bases from V and 10 bases from J, with 17 bases in between. This clonotype was picked up a small number of times. Using a J-beta primer mix together with a sample-barcoded 5' primer, a second PCR was run for about 7 to 12 cycles. TCRdb recomputed calls from the 5' RACE reads with MiXCR, one row per CDR3 protein. The data hold approximately 2,000,000 distinct CDR3 sequences, with approximately 40% observed a single time. Sequencing was performed on blood. This clonotype was obtained from a human donor in good health. The V gene is TRBV12-3 or TRBV12-4, the J gene TRBJ1-2; D is possibly TRBD1 (5 bases). CDR3 bases: TGTGCCAGCAGTTTACCGGGACTCCAGACCTACTACACCTTC. Residues: CASSLPGLQTYYTF.